One and the same sample provided the 7 T cell receptor beta chains below, sequenced in a study of cytomegalovirus exposure and HLA in healthy donors. The primer mix had 60 Vbeta and 13 Jbeta primers. This table comes from immunoSEQ multiplex PCR, and its TCRdb copy is limited to in-frame clones, with some not included. The data show some 190,000 clones, with roughly nine tenths seen just once and around 0.99% held by the top ten. The sequenced sample consisted of PBMCs. The receptors were gathered from a boy between 2 and 10 years old in good health and CMV-seronegative.

The gene calls are TRBV9 and TRBJ2-7; the match to TRBD2 covers 7 bases. CDR1 is SGDLS and CDR2 is YYNGEE in the germline V gene. CDR3 length: 12 residues. V lost 3 bases, J lost 4 bases, and 1 base stayed unmatched. The DNA for the CDR3 is TGTGCCAGCAGCGGCGGGAGTTACGAGCAGTACTTC. Protein product: CASSGGSYEQYF.

This clone was seen a few times. The rearrangement joins TRBV4-1 to TRBJ1-5; no clear D. V lost 4 bases and J lost 3, with 13 bases in between. Germline V lookup: CDR1 MGHRA, CDR2 YSYEKL. CDR3 length: 15 amino acids. This chain's CDR3 is CASSLGVGDNQPQHF. The CDR3 DNA reads as TGCGCCAGCAGCCTCGGGGTAGGAGACAATCAGCCCCAGCATTTT.

This clone was detected once. This chain joins TRBV6-5 and TRBJ1-6, with TRBD1 as a possible D gene (5 bases). V was pared by 5 bases and J by 5 bases, with 7 bases between. CDR3 size: 13 residues. Germline CDR1 is MNHEY and CDR2 is SVGAGI. Here the CDR3 reads CASSQGNNSPLHF. DNA for the CDR3: TGTGCCAGCAGTCAGGGAAATAATTCACCCCTCCACTTT.

CDR3 coding DNA: TGTGCCAGCAGCAAAACAGGGGCGCGGAGTGAAAAACTGTTTTTT. Its translation: CASSKTGARSEKLFF. This chain joins TRBV7-3 and TRBJ1-4; TRBD1 matches 7 bases. The trim removed 5 bases at V and 7 bases at J, leaving 10 bases unmatched. The germline V gene encodes CDR1 SGHTA and CDR2 FQGTGA. This CDR3 is 15 amino acids long.

The chain joins TRBV7-6 to TRBJ2-1, with 7 bases that match TRBD2. The germline V gene encodes CDR1 SGHVS and CDR2 FNYEAQ. J gave up 1 base and V 6 bases, and 6 bases lay outside the gene matches. CDR3 length equals 15 residues. CDR3 protein: CASRSGTDSYNEQFF. CDR3 nucleotide sequence: TGTGCCAGCAGGAGCGGGACCGATTCCTACAATGAGCAGTTCTTC. The full variable domain, with the rest looked up from reference TRBV7-6 and TRBJ2-1, is GAGVSQSPRYKVTKRGQDVALRCDPISGHVSLYWYRQALGQGPEFLTYFNYEAQQDKSGLPNDRFSAERPEGSISTLTIQRTEQRDSAMYRCASRSGTDSYNEQFFGPGTRLTVL.

J is TRBJ2-6 and V is TRBV28, with TRBD2 identical over 11 bases. The CDR3 is 17 amino acids. Germline CDR1 MDHEN, CDR2 SYDVKM. Trimming removed 9 bases from V and 1 base from J; junction bases left unmatched: 8. The CDR3 loop reads CASTLAGGFSGANVLTF. DNA of the CDR3: TGTGCCAGTACCCTAGCGGGGGGCTTTTCTGGGGCCAACGTCCTGACTTTC. Together with reference TRBV28 and TRBJ2-6, the CDR3 gives the full variable domain: DVKVTQSSRYLVKRTGEKVFLECVQDMDHENMFWYRQDPGLGLRLIYFSYDVKMKEKGDIPEGYSVSREKKERFSLILESASTNQTSMYLCASTLAGGFSGANVLTFGAGSRLTVL.

The CDR3 region is CASSSTRAEKLFF. CDR3 sequence (DNA): TGTGCCAGCAGTTCCACGAGGGCGGAAAAACTGTTTTTT. The chain is built from TRBV6-1 and TRBJ1-4; D remains ambiguous. CDR3 length equals 13 residues. CDR1 MNHNS and CDR2 SASEGT come from the germline V gene. V gave up 5 bases and J gave up 8 bases, with 12 bases separating them.